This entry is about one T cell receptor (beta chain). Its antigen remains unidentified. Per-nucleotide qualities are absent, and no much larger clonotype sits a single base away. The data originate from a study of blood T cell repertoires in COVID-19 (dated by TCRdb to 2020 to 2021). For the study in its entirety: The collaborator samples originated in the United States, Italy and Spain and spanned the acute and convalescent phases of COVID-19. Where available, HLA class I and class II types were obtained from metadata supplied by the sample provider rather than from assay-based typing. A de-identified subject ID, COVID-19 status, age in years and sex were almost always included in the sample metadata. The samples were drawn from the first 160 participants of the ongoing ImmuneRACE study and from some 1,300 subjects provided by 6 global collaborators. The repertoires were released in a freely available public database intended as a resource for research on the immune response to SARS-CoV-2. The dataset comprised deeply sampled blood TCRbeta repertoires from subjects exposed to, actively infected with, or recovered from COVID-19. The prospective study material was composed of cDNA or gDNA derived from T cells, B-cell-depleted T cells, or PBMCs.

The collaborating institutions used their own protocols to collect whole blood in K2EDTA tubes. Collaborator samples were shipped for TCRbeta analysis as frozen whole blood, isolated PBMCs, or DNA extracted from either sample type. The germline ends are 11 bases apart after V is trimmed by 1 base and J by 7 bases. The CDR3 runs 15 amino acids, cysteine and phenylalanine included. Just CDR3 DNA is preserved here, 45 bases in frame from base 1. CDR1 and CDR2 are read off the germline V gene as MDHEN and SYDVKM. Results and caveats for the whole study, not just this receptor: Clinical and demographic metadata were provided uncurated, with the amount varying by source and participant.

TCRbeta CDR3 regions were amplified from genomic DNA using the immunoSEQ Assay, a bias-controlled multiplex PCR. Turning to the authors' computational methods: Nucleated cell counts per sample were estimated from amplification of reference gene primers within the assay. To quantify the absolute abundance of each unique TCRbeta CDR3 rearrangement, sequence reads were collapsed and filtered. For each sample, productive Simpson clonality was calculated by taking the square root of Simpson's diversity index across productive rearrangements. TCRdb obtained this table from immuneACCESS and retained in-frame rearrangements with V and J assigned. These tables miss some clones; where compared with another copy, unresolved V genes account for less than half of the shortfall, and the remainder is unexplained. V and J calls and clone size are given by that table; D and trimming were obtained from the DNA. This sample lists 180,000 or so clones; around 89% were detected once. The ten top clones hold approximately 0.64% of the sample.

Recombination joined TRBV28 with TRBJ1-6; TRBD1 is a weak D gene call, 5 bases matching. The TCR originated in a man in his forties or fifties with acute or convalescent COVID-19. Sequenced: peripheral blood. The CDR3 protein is CASSLSGGPNSPLHF. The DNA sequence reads TGTGCCAGCAGTTTATCGGGGGGACCAAATTCACCCCTCCACTTT.